This section outlines one T cell receptor beta chain sequence together with its context. Antigen: not known. The TCR beta CDR3 regions underwent amplification from RNA transcripts. A first-round RT-PCR used HTBI primers, followed by a second-round multiplex PCR. MiXCR, applied by TCRdb to the multiplex PCR reads, yields one record per CDR3 protein. The data contain 260,000 or so distinct CDR3 sequences, 45% of them seen just once; the ten biggest clones take up approximately 51%. This sample was included in a study of Graves' ophthalmopathy and Graves' hyperthyroidism. The germline gives CDR1 SGHDN, CDR2 FVKESK. The CDR3 length is 15 residues. Between the trimmed V and J ends, which lost 4 bases and 0 bases, there was a span of 13 bases. Study-wide results and limits: Most expanded thyroid clonotypes above 0.001 frequency also appeared in blood.

This TCR came from an adult man with Graves' ophthalmopathy. The chain has TRBV14 and TRBJ2-7; no clear D gene. Specimen: peripheral blood. The CDR3 sequence: CASSPQPGSSYEQYF. CDR3 in DNA: TGTGCCAGCAGCCCCCAACCGGGCAGCTCCTACGAGCAGTACTTC.